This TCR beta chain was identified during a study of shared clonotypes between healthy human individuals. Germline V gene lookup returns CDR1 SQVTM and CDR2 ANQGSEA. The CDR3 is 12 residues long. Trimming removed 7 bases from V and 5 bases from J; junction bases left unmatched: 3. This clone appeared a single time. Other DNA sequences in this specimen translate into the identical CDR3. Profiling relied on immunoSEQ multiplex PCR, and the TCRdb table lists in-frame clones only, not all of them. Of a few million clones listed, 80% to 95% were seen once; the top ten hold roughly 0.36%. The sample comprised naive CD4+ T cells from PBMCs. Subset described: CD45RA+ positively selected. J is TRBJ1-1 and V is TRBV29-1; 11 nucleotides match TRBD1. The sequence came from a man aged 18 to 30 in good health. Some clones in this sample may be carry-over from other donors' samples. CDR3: CSAGQGATEAFF. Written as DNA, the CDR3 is TGCAGCGCAGGACAGGGGGCGACTGAAGCTTTCTTT. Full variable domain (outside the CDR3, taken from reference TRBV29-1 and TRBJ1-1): SAVISQKPSRDICQRGTSLTIQCQVDSQVTMMFWYRQQPGQSLTLIATANQGSEATYESGFVIDKFPISRPNLTFSTLTVSNMSPEDSSIYLCSAGQGATEAFFGQGTRLTVV.